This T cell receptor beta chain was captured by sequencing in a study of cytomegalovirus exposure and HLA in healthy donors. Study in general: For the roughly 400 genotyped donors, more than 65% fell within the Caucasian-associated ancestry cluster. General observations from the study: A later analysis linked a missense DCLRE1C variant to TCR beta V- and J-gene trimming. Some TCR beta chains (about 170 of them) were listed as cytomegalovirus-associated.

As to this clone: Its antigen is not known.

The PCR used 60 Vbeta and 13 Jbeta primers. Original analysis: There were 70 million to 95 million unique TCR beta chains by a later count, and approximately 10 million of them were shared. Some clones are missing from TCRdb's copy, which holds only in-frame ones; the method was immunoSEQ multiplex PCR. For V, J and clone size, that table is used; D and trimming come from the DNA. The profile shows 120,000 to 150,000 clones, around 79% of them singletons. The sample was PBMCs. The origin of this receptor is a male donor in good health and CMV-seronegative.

The CDR3 protein is CASSHLLDRGYTEAFF. CDR3 coding DNA: TGTGCCAGCAGCCACTTACTCGACAGGGGGTACACTGAAGCTTTCTTT. The rearrangement links TRBV4-2 to TRBJ1-1; 9 positions match TRBD1. Trimming at V came to 3 bases and at J to 3 bases, leaving 8 bases not matched to a gene. The CDR3 is 16 residues long. Germline V gives CDR1 LGHNA, CDR2 YNFKEQ.